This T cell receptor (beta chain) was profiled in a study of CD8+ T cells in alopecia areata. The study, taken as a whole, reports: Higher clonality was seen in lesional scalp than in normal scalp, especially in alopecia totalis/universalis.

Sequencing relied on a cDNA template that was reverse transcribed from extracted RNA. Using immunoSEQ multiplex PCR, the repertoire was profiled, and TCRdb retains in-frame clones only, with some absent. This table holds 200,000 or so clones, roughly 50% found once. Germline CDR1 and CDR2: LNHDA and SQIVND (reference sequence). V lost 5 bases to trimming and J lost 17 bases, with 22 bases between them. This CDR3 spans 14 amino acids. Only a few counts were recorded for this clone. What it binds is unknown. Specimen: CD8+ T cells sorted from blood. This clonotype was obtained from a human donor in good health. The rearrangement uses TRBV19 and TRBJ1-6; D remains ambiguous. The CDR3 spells CASSLGSRSEDVHF. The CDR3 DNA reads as TGTGCCAGTAGTCTGGGATCCCGATCTGAGGACGTCCACTTT.